The 4 T cell receptor beta chains listed next were all sequenced from one sample in a study of blood T cell repertoires in COVID-19. The data were produced by immunoSEQ multiplex PCR, yet TCRdb's version contains in-frame clones alone and is incomplete. Of 150,000 or so clones in the sample, around 82% were seen once. Source material: PBMCs or T cells enriched from blood (not recorded which). The receptors shown here come from a woman aged 45 to 65 who had recovered from COVID-19.

This clone was seen just once. The CDR3 bases are TGCAGTGCTAGTAAGGGGGAAGAGGGCTACACCTTC. Translation gives CSASKGEEGYTF. The chain carries TRBV20-1 and TRBJ1-2, with TRBD1 as a possible D gene (6 bases). The CDR3 length is 12 residues. Trimming cost V 3 bases and J 8 bases, with 13 bases left between them. Germline V gene lookup returns CDR1 DFQATT and CDR2 SNEGSKA (reference sequence).

The CDR3 bases are TGTGCCAGCAGTTCAGGGGGCGCCGCGGGAGAGCAGTACGTC. Translation gives CASSSGGAAGEQYV. V gene TRBV28 combines with J gene TRBJ2-7; 8 bases are a match to TRBD1. The germline V gene encodes CDR1 MDHEN and CDR2 SYDVKM. V was clipped by 4 bases and J by 7 bases; unmatched bases: 9. The length of the CDR3 is 14 residues.

The chain is built from TRBV2 and TRBJ2-5; tentatively, D is TRBD2 (5 bases). Germline V gene lookup returns CDR1 SNHLY and CDR2 FYNNEI. The length of the CDR3 is 12 residues. The V gene lost 1 base and the J gene lost 5 bases, with 5 bases spanning the gap. The CDR3 DNA is TGTGCCAGCAGTGAAGAGCGGGAGACCCAGTACTTC. It specifies CASSEERETQYF. Drawing the rest from reference TRBV2 and TRBJ2-5, the complete variable domain is EPEVTQTPSHQVTQMGQEVILRCVPISNHLYFYWYRQILGQKVEFLVSFYNNEISEKSEIFDDQFSVERPDGSNFTLKIRSTKLEDSAMYFCASSEERETQYFGPGTRLLVL.

The rearrangement uses TRBV5-1 and TRBJ1-4, with D unresolved. The CDR3 loop spans 13 amino acids. V lost 0 bases to trimming and J lost 11 bases, with 11 bases between them. Per germline, CDR1 SGHRS and CDR2 YFSETQ. The CDR3 protein is CASSLEWVGKLFF. The CDR3, as DNA: TGCGCCAGCAGCTTGGAGTGGGTGGGCAAACTGTTTTTT.